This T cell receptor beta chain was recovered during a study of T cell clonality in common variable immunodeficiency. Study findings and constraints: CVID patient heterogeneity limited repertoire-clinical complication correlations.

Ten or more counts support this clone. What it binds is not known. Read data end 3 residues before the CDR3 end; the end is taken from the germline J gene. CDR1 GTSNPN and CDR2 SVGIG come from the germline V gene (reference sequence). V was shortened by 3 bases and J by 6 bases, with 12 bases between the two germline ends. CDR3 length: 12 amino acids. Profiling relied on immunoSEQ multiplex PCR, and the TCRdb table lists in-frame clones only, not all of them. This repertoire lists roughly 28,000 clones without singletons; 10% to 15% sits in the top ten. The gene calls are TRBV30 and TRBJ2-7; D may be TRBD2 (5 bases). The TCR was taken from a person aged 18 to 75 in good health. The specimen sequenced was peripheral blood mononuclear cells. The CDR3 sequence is CAWRDTSREQYF. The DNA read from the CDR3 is TGTGCCTGGAGAGATACTAGTCGCGAG.